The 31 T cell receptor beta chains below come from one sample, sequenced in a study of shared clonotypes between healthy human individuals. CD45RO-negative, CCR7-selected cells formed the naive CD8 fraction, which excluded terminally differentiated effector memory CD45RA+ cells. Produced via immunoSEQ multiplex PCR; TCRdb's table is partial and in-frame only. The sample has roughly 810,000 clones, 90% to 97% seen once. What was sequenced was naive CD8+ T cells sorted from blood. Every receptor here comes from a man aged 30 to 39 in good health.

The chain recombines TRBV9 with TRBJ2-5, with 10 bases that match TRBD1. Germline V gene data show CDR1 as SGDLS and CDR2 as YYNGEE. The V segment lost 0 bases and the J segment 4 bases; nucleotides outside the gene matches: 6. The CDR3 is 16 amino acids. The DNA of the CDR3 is TGTGCCAGCAGCGTAGACGTGACAGGGGGCGTAGAGACCCAGTACTTC. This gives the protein CASSVDVTGGVETQYF.

The CDR3 nucleotides are TGTGCCAGCAGTTACGCGGGACAGGCCGGGGAGACCCAGTACTTC. Protein product: CASSYAGQAGETQYF. The J gene is TRBJ2-5, the V gene TRBV6-5; 8 nucleotides agree with TRBD1. V dropped 2 bases and J dropped 5; count of bases not matched to a gene: 7. This CDR3 is 15 amino acids long. CDR1 MNHEY and CDR2 SVGAGI come from the germline V gene.

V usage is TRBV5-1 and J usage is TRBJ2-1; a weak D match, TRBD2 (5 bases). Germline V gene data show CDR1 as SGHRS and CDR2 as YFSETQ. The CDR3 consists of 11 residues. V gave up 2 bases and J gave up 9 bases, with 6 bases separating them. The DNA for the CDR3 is TGCGCCAGCAGCTTTGGGAGTGAGCAGTTCTTC. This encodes CASSFGSEQFF.

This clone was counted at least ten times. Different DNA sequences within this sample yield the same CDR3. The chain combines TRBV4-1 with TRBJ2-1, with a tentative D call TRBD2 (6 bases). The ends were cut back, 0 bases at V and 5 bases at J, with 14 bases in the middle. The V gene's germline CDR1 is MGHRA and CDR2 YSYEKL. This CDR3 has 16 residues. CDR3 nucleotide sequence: TGCGCCAGCAGCCAAGAACTTAGCGGACTAAACAATGAGCAGTTCTTC. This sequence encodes CASSQELSGLNNEQFF.

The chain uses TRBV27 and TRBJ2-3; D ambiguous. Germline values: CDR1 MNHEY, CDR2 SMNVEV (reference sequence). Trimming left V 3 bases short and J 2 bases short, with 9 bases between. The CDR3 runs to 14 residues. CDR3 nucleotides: TGTGCCAGCAGTTTTAGGACCCACACAGATACGCAGTATTTT. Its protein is CASSFRTHTDTQYF.

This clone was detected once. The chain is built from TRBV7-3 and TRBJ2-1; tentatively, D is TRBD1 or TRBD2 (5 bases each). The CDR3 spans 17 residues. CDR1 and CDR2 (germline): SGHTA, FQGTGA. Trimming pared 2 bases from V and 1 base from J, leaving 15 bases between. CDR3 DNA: TGTGCCAGCAGCTTATATGGGGCGGGCCGATCCTACAATGAGCAGTTCTTC. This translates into CASSLYGAGRSYNEQFF.

CDR3 coding DNA: TGTGCCAGCAGCTTAGGGCCGCTTCGGCCAAACACCGGGGAGCTGTTTTTT. Amino acid sequence: CASSLGPLRPNTGELFF. The chain uses TRBV7-9 and TRBJ2-2; D call uncertain. Germline V CDR1 and CDR2: SEHNR, FQNEAQ (reference sequence). The CDR3 covers 17 residues. V shed 1 base and J shed 2 bases, with 14 bases lying between them.

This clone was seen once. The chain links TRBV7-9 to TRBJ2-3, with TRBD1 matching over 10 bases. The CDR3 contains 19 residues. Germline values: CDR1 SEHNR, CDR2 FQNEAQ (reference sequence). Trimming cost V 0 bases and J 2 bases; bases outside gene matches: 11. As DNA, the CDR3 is TGTGCCAGCAGCTTAGCCCGGACAGGGGGAAGGGGGACCACAGATACGCAGTATTTT. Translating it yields CASSLARTGGRGTTDTQYF.

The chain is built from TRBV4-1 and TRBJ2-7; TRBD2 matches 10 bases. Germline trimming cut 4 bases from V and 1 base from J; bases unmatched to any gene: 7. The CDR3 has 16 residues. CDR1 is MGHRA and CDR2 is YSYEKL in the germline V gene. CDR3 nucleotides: TGCGCCAGCAGCCCCACTAGCGGGATTAGGTCCTACGAGCAGTACTTC. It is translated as CASSPTSGIRSYEQYF.

The CDR3 region has the DNA TGCGCCAGCAGCTCGCAGGGGACGGGCTACGAGCAGTACTTC. This codes for CASSSQGTGYEQYF. The rearrangement links TRBV5-1 to TRBJ2-7; D is possibly TRBD1 (6 bases). The V gene lost 3 bases and the J gene lost 3 bases, with 13 bases spanning the gap. Germline-derived CDR1 and CDR2 are SGHRS and YFSETQ. The CDR3 has 14 amino acids. The full variable domain, rest sourced from reference TRBV5-1 and TRBJ2-7, is KAGVTQTPRYLIKTRGQQVTLSCSPISGHRSVSWYQQTPGQGLQFLFEYFSETQRNKGNFPGRFSGRQFSNSRSEMNVSTLELGDSALYLCASSSQGTGYEQYFGPGTRLTVT.

CDR3 bases: TGCAGCGTTGTCCCAGCGGGAGGGCCTGGGACCCAGTACTTC. Its protein product is CSVVPAGGPGTQYF. The rearrangement joins TRBV29-1 to TRBJ2-5; 10 positions agree with TRBD2. Unmatched junction bases numbered 9, after V lost 4 bases and J lost 7 bases. Germline CDR1 and CDR2: SQVTM and ANQGSEA. The CDR3 loop spans 14 amino acids. The full variable domain, with the rest looked up from reference TRBV29-1 and TRBJ2-5, is SAVISQKPSRDICQRGTSLTIQCQVDSQVTMMFWYRQQPGQSLTLIATANQGSEATYESGFVIDKFPISRPNLTFSTLTVSNMSPEDSSIYLCSVVPAGGPGTQYFGPGTRLLVL.

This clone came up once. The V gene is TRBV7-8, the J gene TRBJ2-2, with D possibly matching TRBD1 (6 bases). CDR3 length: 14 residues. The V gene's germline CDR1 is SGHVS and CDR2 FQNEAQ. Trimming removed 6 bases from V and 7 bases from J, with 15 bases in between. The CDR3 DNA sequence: TGTGCCAGCAGGCAAACACAGGGAAGCGGGGAGCTGTTTTTT. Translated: CASRQTQGSGELFF.

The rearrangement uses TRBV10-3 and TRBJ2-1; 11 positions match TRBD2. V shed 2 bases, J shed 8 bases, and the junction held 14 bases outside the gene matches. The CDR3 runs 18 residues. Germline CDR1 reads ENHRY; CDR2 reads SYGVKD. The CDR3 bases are TGTGCCATCAGTGAGCCCAATCAACTAGCGGGAGATTTGGATGAGCAGTTCTTC. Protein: CAISEPNQLAGDLDEQFF.

CDR3 coding DNA: TGTGCCAGCAGTTTATCGGGGGGTCCCAGCTACGAGCAGTACTTC. This translates into CASSLSGGPSYEQYF. V and J are TRBV27 and TRBJ2-7; a weak D match, TRBD2 (6 bases). Trimming pared 0 bases from V and 3 bases from J, leaving 12 bases between. There are 15 residues in the CDR3. Germline V gene data show CDR1 as MNHEY and CDR2 as SMNVEV (reference sequence).

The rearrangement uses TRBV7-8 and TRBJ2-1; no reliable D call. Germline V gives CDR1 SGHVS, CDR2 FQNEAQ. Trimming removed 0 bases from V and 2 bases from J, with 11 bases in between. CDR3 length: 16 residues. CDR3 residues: CASSLASTEPYNEQFF. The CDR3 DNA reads TGTGCCAGCAGCTTAGCATCCACAGAGCCCTACAATGAGCAGTTCTTC.

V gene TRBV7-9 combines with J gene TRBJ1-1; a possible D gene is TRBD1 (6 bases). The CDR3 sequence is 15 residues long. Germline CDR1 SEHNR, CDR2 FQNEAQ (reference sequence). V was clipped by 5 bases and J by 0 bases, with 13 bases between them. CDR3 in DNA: TGTGCCAGCAGCCAGGGGCCTGAACTGAACACTGAAGCTTTCTTT. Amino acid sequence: CASSQGPELNTEAFF. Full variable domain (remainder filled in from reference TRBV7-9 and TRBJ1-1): DTGVSQNPRHKITKRGQNVTFRCDPISEHNRLYWYRQTLGQGPEFLTYFQNEAQLEKSRLLSDRFSAERPKGSFSTLEIQRTEQGDSAMYLCASSQGPELNTEAFFGQGTRLTVV.

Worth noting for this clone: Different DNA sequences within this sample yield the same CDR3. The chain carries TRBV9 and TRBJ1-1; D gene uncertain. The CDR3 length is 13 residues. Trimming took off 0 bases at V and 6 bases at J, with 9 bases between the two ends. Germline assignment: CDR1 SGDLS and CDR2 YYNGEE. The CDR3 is CASSVGGSAEAFF. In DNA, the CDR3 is TGTGCCAGCAGCGTAGGTGGGAGTGCTGAAGCTTTCTTT.

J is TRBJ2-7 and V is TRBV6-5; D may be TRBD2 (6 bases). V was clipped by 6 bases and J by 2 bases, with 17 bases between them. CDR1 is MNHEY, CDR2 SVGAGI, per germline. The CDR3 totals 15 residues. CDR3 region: CASRPMGGTTYEQYF. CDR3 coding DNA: TGTGCCAGCAGGCCCATGGGGGGAACGACCTACGAGCAGTACTTC.

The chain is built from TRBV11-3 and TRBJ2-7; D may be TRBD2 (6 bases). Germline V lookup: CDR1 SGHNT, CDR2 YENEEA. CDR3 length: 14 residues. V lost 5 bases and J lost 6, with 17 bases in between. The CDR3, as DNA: TGTGCCAGCAGCCCCGGATTCGGGGGTTCCGAGCAGTACTTC. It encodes CASSPGFGGSEQYF.

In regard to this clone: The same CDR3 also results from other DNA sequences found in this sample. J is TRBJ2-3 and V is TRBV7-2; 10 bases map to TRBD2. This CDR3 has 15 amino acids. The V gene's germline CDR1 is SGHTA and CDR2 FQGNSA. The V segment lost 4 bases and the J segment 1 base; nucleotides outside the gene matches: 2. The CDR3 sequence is CASSSGTSGTDTQYF. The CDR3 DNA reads TGTGCCAGCAGCTCCGGGACTAGCGGCACAGATACGCAGTATTTT.

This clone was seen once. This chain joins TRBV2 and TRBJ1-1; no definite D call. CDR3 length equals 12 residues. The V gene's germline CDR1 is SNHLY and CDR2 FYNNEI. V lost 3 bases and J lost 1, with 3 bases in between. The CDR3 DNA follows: TGTGCCAGCAGTGATTGGAACACTGAAGCTTTCTTT. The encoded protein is CASSDWNTEAFF.

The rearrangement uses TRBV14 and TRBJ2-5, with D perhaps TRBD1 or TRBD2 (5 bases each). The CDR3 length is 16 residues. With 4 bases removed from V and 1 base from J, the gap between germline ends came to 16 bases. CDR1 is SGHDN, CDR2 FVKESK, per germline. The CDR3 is CASSPWDPEAQETQYF. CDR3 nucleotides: TGTGCCAGCAGCCCCTGGGACCCCGAAGCCCAAGAGACCCAGTACTTC.

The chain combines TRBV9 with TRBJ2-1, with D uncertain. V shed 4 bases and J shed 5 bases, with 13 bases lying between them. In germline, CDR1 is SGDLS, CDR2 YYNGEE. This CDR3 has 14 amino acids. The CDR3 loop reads CASSLHGRNNEQFF. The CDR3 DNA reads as TGTGCCAGCAGCCTCCACGGGCGGAACAATGAGCAGTTCTTC.

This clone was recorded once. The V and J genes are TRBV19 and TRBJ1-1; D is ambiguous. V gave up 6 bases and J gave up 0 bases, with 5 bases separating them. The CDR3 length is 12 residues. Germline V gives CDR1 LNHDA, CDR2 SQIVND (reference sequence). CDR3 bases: TGTGCCAGTAGAGGGTTGAACACTGAAGCTTTCTTT. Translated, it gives CASRGLNTEAFF.

The CDR3 coding sequence is TGTGCCAGCAGCTTAGGGACAGGGGCGTGGGAGACCCAGTACTTC. Residues: CASSLGTGAWETQYF. The chain uses TRBV7-3 and TRBJ2-5; 10 bases agree with TRBD1. The germline CDR1 and CDR2 sequences are SGHTA and FQGTGA. Trimming removed 2 bases from V and 5 bases from J; junction bases left unmatched: 5. The CDR3 is 15 amino acids.

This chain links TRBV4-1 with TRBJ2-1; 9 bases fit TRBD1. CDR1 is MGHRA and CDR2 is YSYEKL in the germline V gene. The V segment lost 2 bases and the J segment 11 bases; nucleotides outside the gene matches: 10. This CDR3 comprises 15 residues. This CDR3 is CASSQWDREGIKQFF. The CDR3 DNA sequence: TGCGCCAGCAGCCAATGGGACAGGGAAGGAATCAAGCAGTTCTTC.

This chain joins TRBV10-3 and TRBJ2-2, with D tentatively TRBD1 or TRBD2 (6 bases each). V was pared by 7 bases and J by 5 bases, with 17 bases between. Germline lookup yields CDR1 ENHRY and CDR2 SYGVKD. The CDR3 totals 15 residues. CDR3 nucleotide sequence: TGTGCCATCATGGAGGGGGATCTAAGGACCGGGGAGCTGTTTTTT. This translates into CAIMEGDLRTGELFF.

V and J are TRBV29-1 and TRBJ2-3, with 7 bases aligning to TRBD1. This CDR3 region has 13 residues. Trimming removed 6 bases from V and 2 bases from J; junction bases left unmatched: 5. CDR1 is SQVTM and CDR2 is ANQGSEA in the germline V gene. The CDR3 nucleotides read TGCAGCGTCGGGACAGCAAACACAGATACGCAGTATTTT. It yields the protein CSVGTANTDTQYF.

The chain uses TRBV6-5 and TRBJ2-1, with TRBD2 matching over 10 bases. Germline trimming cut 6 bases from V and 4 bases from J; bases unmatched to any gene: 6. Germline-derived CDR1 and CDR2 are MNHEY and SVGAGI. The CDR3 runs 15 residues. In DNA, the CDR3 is TGTGCCAGCAGCCCGGGACTAGCGAAATACAATGAGCAGTTCTTC. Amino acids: CASSPGLAKYNEQFF.

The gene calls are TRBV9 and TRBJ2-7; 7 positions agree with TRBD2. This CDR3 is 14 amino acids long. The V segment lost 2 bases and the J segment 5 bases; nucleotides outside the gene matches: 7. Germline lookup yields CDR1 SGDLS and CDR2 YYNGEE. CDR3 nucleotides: TGTGCCAGCAGCGTCGGAGCGGGAATCGACGAGCAGTACTTC. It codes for CASSVGAGIDEQYF.

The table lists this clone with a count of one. CDR3 region: CASSEARGTGELFF. For the CDR3, the DNA is TGTGCCAGCAGTGAAGCGCGGGGTACCGGGGAGCTGTTTTTT. V is TRBV2 and J is TRBJ2-2; tentative D call: TRBD2 (6 bases). This CDR3 is 14 amino acids long. V lost 0 bases and J 5 bases, leaving 7 bases between the germline ends. Germline values: CDR1 SNHLY, CDR2 FYNNEI.